The clone carrying this T cell receptor beta chain has a handful of counts. As yet, its antigen is unknown. A second 7 to 11 cycle PCR used barcoded and J-beta primers. TCRdb fed the 5' RACE reads into MiXCR, producing one record per CDR3 protein. The sample yields about 830,000 distinct CDR3 sequences, under 80% seen once. V lost 5 bases and J lost 3, with 8 bases in between. CDR3 length: 13 amino acids. The V gene's germline CDR1 is MNHEY and CDR2 SMNVEV (reference sequence). The sample is drawn from a study of blood T cells in healthy people across ages. About the study: Template switching retrieved approximately one barcoded beta molecule for each two T cells. Study results and caveats: Possibly, changes in expanded clonotypes were confounded because donor CMV status was unknown. Age brought a roughly linear fall in TCR beta diversity measured per million T cells. Unsorted PBMC input precluded a conclusive naive versus antigen-experienced comparison.

The chain recombines TRBV27 with TRBJ2-1, with D hard to call. Sequenced input: blood. This TCR was recovered from a man aged 25-40 years in good health. The CDR3 protein is CASSVALYNEQFF. The CDR3 DNA reads TGTGCCAGCAGTGTCGCCCTCTACAATGAGCAGTTCTTC.